Below, 10 T cell receptor beta chains from the same sample are listed, as sequenced in a study of blood T cell repertoires in COVID-19. Produced via immunoSEQ multiplex PCR; TCRdb's table is partial and in-frame only. The data show around 380,000 clones, more than 75% seen once. The sequenced sample was peripheral blood. These TCRs come from a human donor with acute or convalescent COVID-19. The donor label of this sample is uncertain.

The chain carries TRBV11-2 and TRBJ2-7; a weak D match, TRBD1 (6 bases). Per germline, CDR1 SGHAT and CDR2 FQNNGV. This CDR3 comprises 15 residues. With 2 bases removed from V and 0 bases from J, the gap between germline ends came to 11 bases. The CDR3 nucleotides are TGTGCCAGCAGCTTATGGACAGATCCCTCCTACGAGCAGTACTTC. Translation gives CASSLWTDPSYEQYF. Together with reference TRBV11-2 and TRBJ2-7, the CDR3 gives the full variable domain: EAGVAQSPRYKIIEKRQSVAFWCNPISGHATLYWYQQILGQGPKLLIQFQNNGVVDDSQLPKDRFSAERLKGVDSTLKIQPAKLEDSAVYLCASSLWTDPSYEQYFGPGTRLTVT.

This rearrangement joins TRBV24-1 to TRBJ2-1; no firm D call. CDR1 is KGHDR and CDR2 is SFDVKD in the germline V gene. The V gene lost 5 bases and the J gene lost 11 bases, with 12 bases spanning the gap. This CDR3 comprises 12 residues. The CDR3 nucleotides are TGTGCCACCAGTGCGGTTTCGGGTAAGCAGTTCTTC. Protein product: CATSAVSGKQFF.

The chain couples TRBV10-1 to TRBJ1-6, with TRBD1 matching 8 bases. Unmatched junction bases numbered 7, after V lost 4 bases and J lost 2 bases. CDR1 is WNHNN, CDR2 SYGVQD, per germline (reference sequence). This CDR3 is built from 17 residues. The CDR3 spells CASSGGQGAPYNSPLHF. CDR3 DNA sequence: TGCGCCAGCAGTGGTGGGCAGGGGGCGCCCTATAATTCACCCCTCCACTTT.

This chain links TRBV23-1 with TRBJ2-3, with 7 positions matching TRBD2. TRBV23-1 is sorted into the ORF group, with uncertain function. CDR3 length: 17 residues. V dropped 3 bases and J dropped 3; count of bases not matched to a gene: 12. CDR3 coding DNA: TGCGCCAGCAGTCAGTCAGTGAGGACTAGAGGGACAGATACGCAGTATTTT. Translated, it gives CASSQSVRTRGTDTQYF.

The CDR3 is CATSDSTSGSNTGELFF. The CDR3 region has the DNA TGTGCCACCAGTGATTCTACTAGCGGGTCGAACACCGGGGAGCTGTTTTTT. The J gene is TRBJ2-2, the V gene TRBV24-1; 9 bases map to TRBD2. V lost 2 bases, J lost 0 bases, and 3 bases stayed unmatched. Germline CDR1 and CDR2: KGHDR and SFDVKD. The CDR3 extends over 17 amino acids.

The chain joins TRBV5-1 to TRBJ2-5; the match to TRBD1 covers 9 bases. The CDR3 loop spans 14 amino acids. V was clipped by 4 bases and J by 2 bases; unmatched bases: 3. The germline CDR1 and CDR2 sequences are SGHRS and YFSETQ. The CDR3: CASSTGTGQETQYF. The DNA for the CDR3 is TGCGCCAGCAGCACCGGGACAGGGCAAGAGACCCAGTACTTC.

The chain links TRBV9 to TRBJ2-7; TRBD2 aligns across 10 bases. Germline V gene sequence: CDR1 SGDLS, CDR2 YYNGEE. This CDR3 contains 15 residues. Trimming removed 0 bases from V and 3 bases from J; junction bases left unmatched: 3. In DNA, the CDR3 is TGTGCCAGCAGCGTAGGGCTAGCGGGAGTCTACGAGCAGTACTTC. Translating it yields CASSVGLAGVYEQYF.

This chain joins TRBV5-1 and TRBJ1-5; D possibly corresponds to TRBD1 (6 bases). Germline-derived CDR1 and CDR2 are SGHRS and YFSETQ. Trimming took 4 bases from V and 4 from J, leaving 9 bases between them. CDR3 length: 13 amino acids. CDR3 nucleotide sequence: TGCGCCAGCAGCCTTCAGGGGAATCAGCCCCAGCATTTT. This encodes CASSLQGNQPQHF.

The chain uses TRBV10-2 and TRBJ1-2; TRBD1 agrees at 8 bases. The CDR3 totals 13 residues. Germline V gives CDR1 WSHSY, CDR2 SAAADI. V lost 6 bases and J lost 8; bases outside the gene matches: 8. The CDR3 DNA is TGCGCCAGCAGAGAAACGGGGACAGGAGGCTACACCTTC. Its translation: CASRETGTGGYTF.

The rearrangement joins TRBV28 to TRBJ2-5, with D possibly matching TRBD2 (6 bases). The germline V gene has CDR1 MDHEN and CDR2 SYDVKM. Deletions cut 6 bases from V and 1 base from J, with 12 bases between. The CDR3 runs to 14 residues. The CDR3 DNA sequence: TGTGCCAGCAGCCTGGGGGGACTCCAAGAGACCCAGTACTTC. Its protein is CASSLGGLQETQYF.